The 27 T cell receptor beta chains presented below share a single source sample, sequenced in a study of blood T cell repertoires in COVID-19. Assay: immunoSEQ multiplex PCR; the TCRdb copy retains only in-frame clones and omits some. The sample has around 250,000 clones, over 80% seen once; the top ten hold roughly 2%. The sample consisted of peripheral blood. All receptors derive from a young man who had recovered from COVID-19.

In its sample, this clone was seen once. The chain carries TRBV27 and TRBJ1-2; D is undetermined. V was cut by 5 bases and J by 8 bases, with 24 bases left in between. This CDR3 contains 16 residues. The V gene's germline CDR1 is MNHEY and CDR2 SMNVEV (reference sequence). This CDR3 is CASSTFSERTATGYTF. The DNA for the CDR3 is TGTGCCAGCAGTACCTTCTCGGAGCGGACTGCCACAGGCTACACCTTC.

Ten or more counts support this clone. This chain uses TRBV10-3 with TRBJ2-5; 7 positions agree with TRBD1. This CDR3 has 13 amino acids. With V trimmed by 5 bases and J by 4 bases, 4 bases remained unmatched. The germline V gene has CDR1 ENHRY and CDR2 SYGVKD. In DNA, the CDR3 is TGTGCCATCAGTCTGGACAGGAGAGAGACCCAGTACTTC. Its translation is CAISLDRRETQYF.

CDR3 region: CASSYEGQGTETQYF. The CDR3 region has the DNA TGTGCCAGCAGTTACGAGGGACAGGGGACGGAGACCCAGTACTTC. This sequence joins TRBV6-6 and TRBJ2-5; 10 bases are a match to TRBD1. The CDR3 length is 15 residues. The germline gives CDR1 MNHNY, CDR2 SVGAGI (reference sequence). The V and J ends lost 2 bases and 5 bases, in that order; junction bases with no gene match: 5.

For the CDR3, the DNA is TGCGCCAGCAGCCGTGGACAGGGGGTCTTCACCGGGGAGCTGTTTTTT. Its protein product is CASSRGQGVFTGELFF. The gene calls are TRBV4-1 and TRBJ2-2; 10 nucleotides line up with TRBD1. Looked up from germline, CDR1 is MGHRA and CDR2 is YSYEKL. V dropped 4 bases and J dropped 4; count of bases not matched to a gene: 6. The CDR3 has 16 amino acids.

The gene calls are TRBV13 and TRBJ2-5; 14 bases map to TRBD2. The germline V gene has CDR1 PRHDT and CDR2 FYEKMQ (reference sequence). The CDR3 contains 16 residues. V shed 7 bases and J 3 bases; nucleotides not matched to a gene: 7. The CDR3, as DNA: TGTGCCAGCACCAAATCGGGACTAGCGGGGGAAGAGACCCAGTACTTC. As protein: CASTKSGLAGEETQYF. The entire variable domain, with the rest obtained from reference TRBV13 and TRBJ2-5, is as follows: AAGVIQSPRHLIKEKRETATLKCYPIPRHDTVYWYQQGPGQDPQFLISFYEKMQSDKGSIPDRFSAQQFSDYHSELNMSSLELGDSALYFCASTKSGLAGEETQYFGPGTRLLVL.

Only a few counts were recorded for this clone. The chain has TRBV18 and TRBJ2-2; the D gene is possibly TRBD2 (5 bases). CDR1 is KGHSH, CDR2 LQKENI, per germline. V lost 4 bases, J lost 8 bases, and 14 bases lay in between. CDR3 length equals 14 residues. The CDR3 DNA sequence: TGTGCCAGCTCACGTAACCGGGGTGAAGGGGAGCTGTTTTTT. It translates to CASSRNRGEGELFF.

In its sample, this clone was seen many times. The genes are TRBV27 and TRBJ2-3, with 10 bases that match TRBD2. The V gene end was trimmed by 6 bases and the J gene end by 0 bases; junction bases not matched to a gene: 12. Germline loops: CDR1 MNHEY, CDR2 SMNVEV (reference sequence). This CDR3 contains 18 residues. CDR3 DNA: TGTGCCAGCAGGTCTAAGCGGGGGGGAATAAATAGCACAGATACGCAGTATTTT. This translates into CASRSKRGGINSTDTQYF.

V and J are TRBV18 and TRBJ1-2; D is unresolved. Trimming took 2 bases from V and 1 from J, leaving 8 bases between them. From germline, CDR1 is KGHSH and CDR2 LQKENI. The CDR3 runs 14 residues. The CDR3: CASSPMEGNYGYTF. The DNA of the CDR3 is TGTGCCAGCTCACCAATGGAGGGTAACTATGGCTACACCTTC.

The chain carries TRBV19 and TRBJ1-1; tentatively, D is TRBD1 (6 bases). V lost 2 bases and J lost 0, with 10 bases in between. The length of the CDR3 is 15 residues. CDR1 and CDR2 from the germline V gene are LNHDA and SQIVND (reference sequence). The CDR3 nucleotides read TGTGCCAGTAGTATACGACAGGCTTTGAACACTGAAGCTTTCTTT. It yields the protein CASSIRQALNTEAFF.

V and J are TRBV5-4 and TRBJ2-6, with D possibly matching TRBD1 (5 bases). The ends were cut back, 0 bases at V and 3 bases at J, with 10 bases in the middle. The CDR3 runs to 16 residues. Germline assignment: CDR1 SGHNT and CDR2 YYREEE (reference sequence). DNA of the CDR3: TGTGCCAGCAGCTTGGGAGCAGGGTTTGGGGCCAACGTCCTGACTTTC. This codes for CASSLGAGFGANVLTF.

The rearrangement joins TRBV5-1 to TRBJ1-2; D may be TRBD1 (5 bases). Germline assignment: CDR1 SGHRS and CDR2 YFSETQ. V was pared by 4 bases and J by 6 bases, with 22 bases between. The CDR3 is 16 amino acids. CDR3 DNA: TGCGCCAGCAGCCAGGCCAATGGAAGACAGCACCATGGCTACACCTTC. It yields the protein CASSQANGRQHHGYTF.

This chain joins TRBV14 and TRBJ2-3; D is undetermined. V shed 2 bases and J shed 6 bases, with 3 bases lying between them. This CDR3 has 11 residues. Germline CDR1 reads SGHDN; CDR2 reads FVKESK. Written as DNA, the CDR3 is TGTGCCAGCAGCCAATCGGATACGCAGTATTTT. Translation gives CASSQSDTQYF.

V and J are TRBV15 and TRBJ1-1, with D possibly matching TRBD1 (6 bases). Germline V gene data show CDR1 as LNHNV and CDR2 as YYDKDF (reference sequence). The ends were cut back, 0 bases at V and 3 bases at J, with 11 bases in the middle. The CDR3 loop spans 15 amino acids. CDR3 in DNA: TGTGCCACCAGCAGAGAAACAGGGCGGTACACTGAAGCTTTCTTT. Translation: CATSRETGRYTEAFF.

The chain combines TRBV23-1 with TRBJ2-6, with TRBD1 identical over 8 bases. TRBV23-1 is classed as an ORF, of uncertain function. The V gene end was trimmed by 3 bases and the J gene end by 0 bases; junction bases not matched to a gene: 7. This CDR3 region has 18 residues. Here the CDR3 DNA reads TGCGCCAGCAGTCAGGGGGACAGGACGCCCTCTGGGGCCAACGTCCTGACTTTC. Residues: CASSQGDRTPSGANVLTF.

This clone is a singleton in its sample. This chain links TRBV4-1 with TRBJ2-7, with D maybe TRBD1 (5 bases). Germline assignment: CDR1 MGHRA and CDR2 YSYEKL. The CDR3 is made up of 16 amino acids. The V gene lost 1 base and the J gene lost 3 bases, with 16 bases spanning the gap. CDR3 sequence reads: CASSQGSGQGHYEQYF. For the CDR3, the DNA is TGCGCCAGCAGCCAAGGTAGTGGGCAGGGTCACTACGAGCAGTACTTC.

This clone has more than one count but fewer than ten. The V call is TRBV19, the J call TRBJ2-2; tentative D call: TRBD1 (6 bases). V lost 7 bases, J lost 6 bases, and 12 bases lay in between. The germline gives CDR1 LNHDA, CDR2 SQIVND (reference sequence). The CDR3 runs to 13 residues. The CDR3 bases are TGTGCCAGTACAGGGGTAATCTCCGGGGAGCTGTTTTTT. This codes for CASTGVISGELFF.

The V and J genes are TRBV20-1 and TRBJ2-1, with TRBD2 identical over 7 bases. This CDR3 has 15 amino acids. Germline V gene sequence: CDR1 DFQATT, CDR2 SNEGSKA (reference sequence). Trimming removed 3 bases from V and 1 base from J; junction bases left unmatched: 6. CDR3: CSASVFGGSYNEQFF. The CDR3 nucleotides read TGCAGTGCTAGTGTATTCGGGGGGTCCTACAATGAGCAGTTCTTC.

The CDR3 region is CASSQTQNTEAFF. CDR3 nucleotide sequence: TGTGCCAGCTCACAGACACAGAACACTGAAGCTTTCTTT. The rearrangement joins TRBV18 to TRBJ1-1; D is uncertain. CDR3 length: 13 amino acids. Germline V gene sequence: CDR1 KGHSH, CDR2 LQKENI. V was pared by 4 bases and J by 1 base, with 7 bases between.

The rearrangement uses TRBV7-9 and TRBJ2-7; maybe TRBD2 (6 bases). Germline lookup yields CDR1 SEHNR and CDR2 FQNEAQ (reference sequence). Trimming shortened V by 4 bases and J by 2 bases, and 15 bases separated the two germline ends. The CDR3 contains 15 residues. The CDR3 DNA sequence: TGTGCCAGCAGCTCAACTGCGGGGAACCCCTACGAGCAGTACTTC. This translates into CASSSTAGNPYEQYF. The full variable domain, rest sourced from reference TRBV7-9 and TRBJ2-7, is DTGVSQNPRHKITKRGQNVTFRCDPISEHNRLYWYRQTLGQGPEFLTYFQNEAQLEKSRLLSDRFSAERPKGSFSTLEIQRTEQGDSAMYLCASSSTAGNPYEQYFGPGTRLTVT.

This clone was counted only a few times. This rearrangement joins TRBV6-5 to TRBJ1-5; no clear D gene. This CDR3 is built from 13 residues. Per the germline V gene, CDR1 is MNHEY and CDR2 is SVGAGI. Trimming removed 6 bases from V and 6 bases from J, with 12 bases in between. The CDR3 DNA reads TGTGCCAGCAGCTCGGGGAGAGGTCAGCCCCAGCATTTT. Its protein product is CASSSGRGQPQHF.

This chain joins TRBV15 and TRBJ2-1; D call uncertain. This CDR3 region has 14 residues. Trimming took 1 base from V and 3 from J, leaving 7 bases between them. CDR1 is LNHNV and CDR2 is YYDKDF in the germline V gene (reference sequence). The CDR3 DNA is TGTGCCACCAGCAGAGGAGAAAGCTACAATGAGCAGTTCTTC. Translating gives CATSRGESYNEQFF.

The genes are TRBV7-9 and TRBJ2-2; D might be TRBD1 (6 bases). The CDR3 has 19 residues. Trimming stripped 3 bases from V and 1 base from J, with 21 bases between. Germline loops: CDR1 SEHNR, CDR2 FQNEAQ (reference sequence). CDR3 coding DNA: TGTGCCAGCAGCTTTAGCCCCCTTAGGGGGTTGAGGAACACCGGGGAGCTGTTTTTT. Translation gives CASSFSPLRGLRNTGELFF.

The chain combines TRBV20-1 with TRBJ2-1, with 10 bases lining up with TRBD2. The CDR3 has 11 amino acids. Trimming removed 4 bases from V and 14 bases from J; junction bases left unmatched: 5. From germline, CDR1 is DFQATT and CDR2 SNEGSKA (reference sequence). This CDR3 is CSANSGGNKFF. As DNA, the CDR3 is TGCAGTGCTAATAGCGGGGGGAATAAGTTCTTC.

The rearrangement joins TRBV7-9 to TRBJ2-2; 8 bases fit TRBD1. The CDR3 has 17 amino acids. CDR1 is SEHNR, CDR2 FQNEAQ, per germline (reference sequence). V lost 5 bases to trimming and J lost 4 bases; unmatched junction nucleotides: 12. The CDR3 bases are TGTGCCAGCAGCCCACGAGGCCAGGGGGCGCGCACCGGGGAGCTGTTTTTT. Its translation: CASSPRGQGARTGELFF.

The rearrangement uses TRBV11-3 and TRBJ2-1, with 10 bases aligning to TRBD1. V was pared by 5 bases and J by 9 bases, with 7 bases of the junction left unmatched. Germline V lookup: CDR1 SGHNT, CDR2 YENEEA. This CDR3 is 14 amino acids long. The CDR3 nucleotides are TGTGCCAGCAGCCGACAGGGGGCTTACGGTGAGCAGTTCTTC. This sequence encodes CASSRQGAYGEQFF.

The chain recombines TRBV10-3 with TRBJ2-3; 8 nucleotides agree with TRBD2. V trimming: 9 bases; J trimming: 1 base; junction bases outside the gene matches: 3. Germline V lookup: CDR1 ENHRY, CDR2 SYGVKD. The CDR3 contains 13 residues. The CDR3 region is CAIGGGRTDTQYF. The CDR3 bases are TGTGCCATTGGCGGGGGGCGCACAGATACGCAGTATTTT.

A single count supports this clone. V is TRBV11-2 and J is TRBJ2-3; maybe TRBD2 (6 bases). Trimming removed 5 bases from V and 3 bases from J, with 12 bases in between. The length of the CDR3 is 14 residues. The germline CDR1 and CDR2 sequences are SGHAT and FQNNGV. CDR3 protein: CASSARLGTDTQYF. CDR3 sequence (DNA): TGTGCCAGCAGCGCAAGACTAGGTACAGATACGCAGTATTTT. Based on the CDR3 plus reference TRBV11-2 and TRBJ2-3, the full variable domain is EAGVAQSPRYKIIEKRQSVAFWCNPISGHATLYWYQQILGQGPKLLIQFQNNGVVDDSQLPKDRFSAERLKGVDSTLKIQPAKLEDSAVYLCASSARLGTDTQYFGPGTRLTVL.